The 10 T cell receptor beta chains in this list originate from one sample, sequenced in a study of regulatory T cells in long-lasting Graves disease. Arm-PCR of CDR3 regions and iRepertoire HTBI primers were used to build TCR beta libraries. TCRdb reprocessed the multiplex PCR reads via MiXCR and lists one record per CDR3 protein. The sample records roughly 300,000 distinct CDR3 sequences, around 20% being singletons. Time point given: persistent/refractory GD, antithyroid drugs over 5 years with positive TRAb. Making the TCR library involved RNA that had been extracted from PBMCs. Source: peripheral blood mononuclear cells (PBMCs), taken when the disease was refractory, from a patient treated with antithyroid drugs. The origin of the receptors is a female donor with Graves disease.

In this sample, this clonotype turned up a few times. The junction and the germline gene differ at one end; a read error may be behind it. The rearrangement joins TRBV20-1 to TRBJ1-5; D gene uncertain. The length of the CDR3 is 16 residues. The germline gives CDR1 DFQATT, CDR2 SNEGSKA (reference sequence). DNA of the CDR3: TGCAATGCTGAAGGAAATAAAATTACTTGTGGTCAGCCCCAGCATTTT. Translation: CNAEGNKITCGQPQHF.

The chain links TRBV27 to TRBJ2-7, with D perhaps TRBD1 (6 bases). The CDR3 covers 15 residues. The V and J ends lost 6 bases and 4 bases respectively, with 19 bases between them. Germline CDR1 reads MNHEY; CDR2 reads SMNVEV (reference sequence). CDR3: CASRPATGIIYEQYF. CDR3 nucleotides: TGTGCCAGCAGACCGGCCACAGGGATTATTTACGAGCAGTACTTC.

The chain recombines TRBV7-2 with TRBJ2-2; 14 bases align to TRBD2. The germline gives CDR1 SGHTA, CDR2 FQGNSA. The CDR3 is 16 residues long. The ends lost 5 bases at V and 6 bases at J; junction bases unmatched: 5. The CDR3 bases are TGTGCCAGCAGCCGACTAGCGGGGGGGCAAGCCGGGGAGCTGTTTTTT. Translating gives CASSRLAGGQAGELFF. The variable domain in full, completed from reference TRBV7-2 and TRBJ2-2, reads GAGVSQSPSNKVTEKGKDVELRCDPISGHTALYWYRQSLGQGLEFLIYFQGNSAPDKSGLPSDRFSAERTGGSVSTLTIQRTQQEDSAVYLCASSRLAGGQAGELFFGEGSRLTVL.

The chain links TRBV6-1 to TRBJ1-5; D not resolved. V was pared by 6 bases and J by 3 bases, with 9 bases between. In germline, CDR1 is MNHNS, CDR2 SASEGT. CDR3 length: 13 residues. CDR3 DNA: TGTGCCAGCAGGCGGACTACCAATCAGCCCCAGCATTTT. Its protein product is CASRRTTNQPQHF.

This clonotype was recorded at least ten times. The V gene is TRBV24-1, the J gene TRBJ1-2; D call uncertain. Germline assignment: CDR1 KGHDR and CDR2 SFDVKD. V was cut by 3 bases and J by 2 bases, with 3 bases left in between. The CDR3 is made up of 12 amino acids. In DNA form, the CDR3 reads TGTGCCACCAGTGATACCAACTATGGCTACACCTTC. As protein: CATSDTNYGYTF.

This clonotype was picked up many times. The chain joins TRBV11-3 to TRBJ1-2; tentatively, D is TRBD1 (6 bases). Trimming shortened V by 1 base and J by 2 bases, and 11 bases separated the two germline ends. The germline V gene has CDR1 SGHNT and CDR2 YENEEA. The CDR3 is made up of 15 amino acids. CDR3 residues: CASSLGTEQNYGYTF. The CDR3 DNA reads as TGTGCCAGCAGCTTAGGGACAGAGCAAAACTATGGCTACACCTTC.

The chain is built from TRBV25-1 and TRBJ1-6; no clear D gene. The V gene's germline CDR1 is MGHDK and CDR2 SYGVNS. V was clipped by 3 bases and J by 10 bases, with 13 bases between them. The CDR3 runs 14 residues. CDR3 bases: TGTGCCAGCAGTGATGGGGAGACGTGGTCACCCCTCCACTTT. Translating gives CASSDGETWSPLHF.

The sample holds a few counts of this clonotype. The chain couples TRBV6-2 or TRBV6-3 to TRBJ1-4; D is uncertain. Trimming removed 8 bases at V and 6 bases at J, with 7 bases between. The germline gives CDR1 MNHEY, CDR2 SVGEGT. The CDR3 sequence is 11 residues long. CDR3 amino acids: CASVEDEKLFF. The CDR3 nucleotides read TGTGCCAGCGTTGAGGATGAAAAACTGTTTTTT.

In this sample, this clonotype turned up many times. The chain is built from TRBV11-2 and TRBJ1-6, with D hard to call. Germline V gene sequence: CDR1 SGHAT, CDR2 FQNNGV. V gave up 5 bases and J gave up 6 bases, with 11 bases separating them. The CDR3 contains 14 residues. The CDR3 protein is CASSTGSRNSPLHF. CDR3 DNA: TGTGCCAGCAGCACCGGGTCTCGTAATTCACCCCTCCACTTT.

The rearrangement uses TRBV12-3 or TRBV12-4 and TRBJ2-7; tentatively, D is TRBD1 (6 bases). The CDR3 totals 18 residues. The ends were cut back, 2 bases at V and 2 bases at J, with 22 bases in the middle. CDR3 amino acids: CASSLSLGAIEGTYEQYF. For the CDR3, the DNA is TGTGCCAGCAGTTTATCGTTGGGGGCGATAGAAGGGACCTACGAGCAGTACTTC.